This T cell receptor beta chain was sequenced during a study of PD-L1 blockade in urothelial cancer. Regarding time point: peripheral blood 6 weeks after treatment start. Each patient supplied 1 to 8 pretreatment and on-treatment samples. The method was immunoSEQ multiplex PCR; TCRdb's version includes in-frame clones alone and lacks a portion of them. The data hold 42,000 or so clones, with approximately 78% observed a single time. Trimming took off 7 bases at V and 4 bases at J, with 13 bases between the two ends. Germline V CDR1 and CDR2: SQVTM, ANQGSEA. The CDR3 has 13 residues. This chain uses TRBV29-1 with TRBJ1-4, with a tentative D call TRBD1 (5 bases). Sequenced material: PBMCs, taken around atezolizumab (anti-PD-L1) treatment. This receptor was identified in a man in his sixties with urothelial cancer. The CDR3 region is CSAAPGFNEKLFF. CDR3 in DNA: TGCAGCGCCGCCCCAGGGTTTAATGAAAAACTGTTTTTT.